A single sample is the source of the 11 T cell receptor beta chains below, sequenced in a study of T cell responses to AZD1222 COVID-19 vaccine. Repertoires were generated with immunoSEQ multiplex PCR, while TCRdb's copy carries only in-frame clones and drops some. The repertoire holds over 120,000 clones, with 80% to 95% as singletons. Sequences were derived from peripheral blood, sampled on day 0 of AZD1222 vaccination. The receptors shown here come from an adult in good health.

This rearrangement joins TRBV15 to TRBJ1-2; possible D gene TRBD1, 5 bases. Germline V CDR1 and CDR2: LNHNV, YYDKDF (reference sequence). V gave up 4 bases and J gave up 5 bases, with 11 bases separating them. This CDR3 is built from 13 residues. CDR3 sequence reads: CATSKGRLYGYTF. The CDR3 DNA reads TGTGCCACCAGCAAGGGACGGTTATATGGCTACACCTTC.

The chain links TRBV28 to TRBJ1-1, with D tentatively TRBD1 (6 bases). The CDR3 extends over 15 amino acids. The V end lost 3 bases, the J end lost 3 bases, and 14 bases lay between the germline ends. Germline assignment: CDR1 MDHEN and CDR2 SYDVKM. The CDR3 region has the DNA TGTGCCAGCAGTTTCCTTGGGGGCGCGGACACTGAAGCTTTCTTT. It translates to CASSFLGGADTEAFF.

This clone has a single count. CDR3 protein: CASSMLGAHTEAFF. The CDR3 bases are TGTGCCAGCAGTATGTTAGGGGCTCACACTGAAGCTTTCTTT. The chain joins TRBV27 to TRBJ1-1; a weak D match, TRBD1 (5 bases). Trimming cost V 5 bases and J 3 bases, with 13 bases left between them. This CDR3 is built from 14 residues. Germline V gene sequence: CDR1 MNHEY, CDR2 SMNVEV (reference sequence).

CDR3 in amino acids: CATPGAGRVLYEQYF. CDR3 DNA sequence: TGTGCCACCCCCGGGGCGGGGAGAGTTCTGTACGAGCAGTACTTC. This chain joins TRBV19 and TRBJ2-7, with a tentative D call TRBD2 (6 bases). There are 15 residues in the CDR3. Trimming took off 10 bases at V and 4 bases at J, with 23 bases between the two ends. Germline V gives CDR1 LNHDA, CDR2 SQIVND (reference sequence).

This sequence joins TRBV9 and TRBJ2-7, with 11 bases lining up with TRBD2. J was trimmed by 3 bases and V by 4 bases; bases with no gene match: 12. Germline CDR1 SGDLS, CDR2 YYNGEE. The CDR3 covers 17 residues. The CDR3 is CASSPRTGTSGYYEQYF. The CDR3 DNA reads as TGTGCCAGCAGCCCCCGAACCGGGACTAGCGGATACTACGAGCAGTACTTC.

This clone showed up just a few times. The rearrangement uses TRBV4-1 and TRBJ1-1, with D possibly matching TRBD1 (6 bases). The CDR3 loop spans 17 amino acids. CDR1 MGHRA and CDR2 YSYEKL come from the germline V gene. The V and J ends lost 0 bases and 1 base respectively, with 15 bases between them. The CDR3 protein is CASSQDIGGRGNTEAFF. The CDR3 coding sequence is TGCGCCAGCAGCCAAGATATAGGGGGAAGGGGGAACACTGAAGCTTTCTTT.

The V and J genes are TRBV2 and TRBJ2-1, with D uncertain. CDR3 length: 14 residues. Germline CDR1 and CDR2: SNHLY and FYNNEI. The V end was cut by 4 bases, the J end by 0 bases, with 7 bases between. CDR3 sequence: CASSGRSSYNEQFF. Written as DNA, the CDR3 is TGTGCCAGCAGTGGTCGGAGCTCCTACAATGAGCAGTTCTTC. Full variable domain (outside the CDR3, taken from reference TRBV2 and TRBJ2-1): EPEVTQTPSHQVTQMGQEVILRCVPISNHLYFYWYRQILGQKVEFLVSFYNNEISEKSEIFDDQFSVERPDGSNFTLKIRSTKLEDSAMYFCASSGRSSYNEQFFGPGTRLTVL.

This clone was found once. The V gene is TRBV15, the J gene TRBJ2-4; no definite D call. The CDR3 spans 14 residues. Deletions cut 3 bases from V and 6 bases from J, with 12 bases between. Germline lookup yields CDR1 LNHNV and CDR2 YYDKDF (reference sequence). CDR3 region: CATSRTVSRNIQYF. DNA of the CDR3: TGTGCCACCAGCAGGACTGTTAGCAGAAACATTCAGTACTTC.

The CDR3 DNA sequence: TGTGCCAGCAGCTTGGCGAAGGGTGTTGAGCAGTTCTTC. This gives the protein CASSLAKGVEQFF. This chain joins TRBV5-4 and TRBJ2-1; D not certain. Germline CDR1 and CDR2: SGHNT and YYREEE (reference sequence). Trimming left V 0 bases short and J 9 bases short, with 10 bases between. The length of the CDR3 is 13 residues.

The chain employs TRBV5-4 and TRBJ2-7; 9 bases fit TRBD1. This CDR3 comprises 13 residues. V was clipped by 5 bases and J by 6 bases; unmatched bases: 6. Germline assignment: CDR1 SGHNT and CDR2 YYREEE (reference sequence). The CDR3 spells CASSRDRVAEQYF. Written as DNA, the CDR3 is TGTGCCAGCAGTCGGGACAGGGTAGCCGAGCAGTACTTC.

V is TRBV30 and J is TRBJ1-3; weak D call: TRBD1 (5 bases). Trimming shortened V by 7 bases and J by 0 bases, and 10 bases separated the two germline ends. Germline values: CDR1 GTSNPN, CDR2 SVGIG (reference sequence). The CDR3 contains 13 residues. DNA for the CDR3: TGTGCCTTAGGGGCCTTCTCTGGAAACACCATATATTTT. It codes for CALGAFSGNTIYF.